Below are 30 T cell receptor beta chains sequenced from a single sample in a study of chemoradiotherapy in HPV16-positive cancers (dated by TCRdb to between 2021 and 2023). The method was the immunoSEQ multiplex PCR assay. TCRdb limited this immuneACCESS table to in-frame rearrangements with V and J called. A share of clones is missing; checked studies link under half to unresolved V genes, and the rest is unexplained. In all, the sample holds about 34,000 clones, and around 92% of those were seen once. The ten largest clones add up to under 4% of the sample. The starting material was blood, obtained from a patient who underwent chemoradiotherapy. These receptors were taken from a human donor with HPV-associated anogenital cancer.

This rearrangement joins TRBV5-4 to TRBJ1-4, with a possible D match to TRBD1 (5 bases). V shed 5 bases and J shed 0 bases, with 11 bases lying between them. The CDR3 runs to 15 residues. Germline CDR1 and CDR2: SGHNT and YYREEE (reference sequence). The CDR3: CASSPGAATNEKLFF. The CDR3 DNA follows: TGTGCCAGCAGTCCCGGGGCCGCAACTAATGAAAAACTGTTTTTT.

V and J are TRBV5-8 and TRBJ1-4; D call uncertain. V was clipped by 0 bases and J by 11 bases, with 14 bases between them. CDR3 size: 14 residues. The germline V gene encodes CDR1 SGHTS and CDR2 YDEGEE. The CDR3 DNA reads TGTGCCAGCAGCTTGGGGGGAAGTAGCGAGAAACTGTTTTTT. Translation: CASSLGGSSEKLFF.

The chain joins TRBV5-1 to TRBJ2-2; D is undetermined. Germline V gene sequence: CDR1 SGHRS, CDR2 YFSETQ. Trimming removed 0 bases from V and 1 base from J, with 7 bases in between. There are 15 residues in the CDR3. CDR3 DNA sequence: TGCGCCAGCAGCTTGGAACGGAGGAACACCGGGGAGCTGTTTTTT. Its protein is CASSLERRNTGELFF.

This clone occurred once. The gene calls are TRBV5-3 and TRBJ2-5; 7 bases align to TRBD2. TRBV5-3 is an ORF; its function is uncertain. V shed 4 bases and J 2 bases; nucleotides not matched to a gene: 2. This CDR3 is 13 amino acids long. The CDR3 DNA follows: TGTGCCAGAAGCCCCGGGAGGCAAGAGACCCAGTACTTC. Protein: CARSPGRQETQYF.

In nucleotides, the CDR3 is TGTGCCAGCAGCTGGGGGACAGGGGGCTACGAGCAGTACTTC. Translation gives CASSWGTGGYEQYF. V and J are TRBV5-6 and TRBJ2-7; 11 nucleotides match TRBD1. V dropped 3 bases and J dropped 3; count of bases not matched to a gene: 2. Germline lookup yields CDR1 SGHDT and CDR2 YYEEEE. The CDR3 is made up of 14 amino acids.

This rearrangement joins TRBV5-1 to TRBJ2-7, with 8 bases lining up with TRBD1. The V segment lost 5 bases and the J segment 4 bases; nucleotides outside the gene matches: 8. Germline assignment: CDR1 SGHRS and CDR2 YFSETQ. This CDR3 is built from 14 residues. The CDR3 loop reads CASSPGTGAYEQYF. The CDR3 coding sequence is TGCGCCAGCAGTCCCGGGACAGGAGCTTACGAGCAGTACTTC. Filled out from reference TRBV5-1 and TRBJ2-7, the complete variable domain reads KAGVTQTPRYLIKTRGQQVTLSCSPISGHRSVSWYQQTPGQGLQFLFEYFSETQRNKGNFPGRFSGRQFSNSRSEMNVSTLELGDSALYLCASSPGTGAYEQYFGPGTRLTVT.

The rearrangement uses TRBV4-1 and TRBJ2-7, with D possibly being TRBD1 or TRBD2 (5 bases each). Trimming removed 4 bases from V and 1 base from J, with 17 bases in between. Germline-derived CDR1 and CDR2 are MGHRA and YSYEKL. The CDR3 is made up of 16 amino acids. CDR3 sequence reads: CASSRQWGPTSYEQYF. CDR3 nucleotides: TGCGCCAGCAGCCGCCAATGGGGACCTACTTCCTACGAGCAGTACTTC.

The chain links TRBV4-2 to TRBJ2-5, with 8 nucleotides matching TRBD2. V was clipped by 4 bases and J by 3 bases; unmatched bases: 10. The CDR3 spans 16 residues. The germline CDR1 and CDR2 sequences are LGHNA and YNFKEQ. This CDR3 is CASSLRGGGSEETQYF. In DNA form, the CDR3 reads TGTGCCAGCAGCCTAAGAGGCGGGGGGTCCGAAGAGACCCAGTACTTC.

Written as DNA, the CDR3 is TGTGCCAGCAGCTCAGGCGTGGGAAAGGCAACTAATGAAAAACTGTTTTTT. It is translated as CASSSGVGKATNEKLFF. The genes are TRBV9 and TRBJ1-4, with D unresolved. The V end lost 4 bases, the J end lost 0 bases, and 16 bases lay between the germline ends. Germline CDR1 is SGDLS and CDR2 is YYNGEE. The CDR3 length is 17 residues.

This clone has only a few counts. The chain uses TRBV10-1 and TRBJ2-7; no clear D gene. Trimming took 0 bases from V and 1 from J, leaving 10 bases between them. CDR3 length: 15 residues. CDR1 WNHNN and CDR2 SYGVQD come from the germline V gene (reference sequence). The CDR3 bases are TGCGCCAGCAGTGAGTCGACCTCAGGTTCCTACGAGCAGTACTTC. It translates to CASSESTSGSYEQYF.

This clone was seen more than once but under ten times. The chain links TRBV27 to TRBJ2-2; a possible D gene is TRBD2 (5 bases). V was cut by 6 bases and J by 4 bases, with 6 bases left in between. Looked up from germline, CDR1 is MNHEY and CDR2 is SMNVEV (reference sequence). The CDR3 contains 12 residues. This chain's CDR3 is CASRLATGELFF. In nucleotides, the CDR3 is TGTGCCAGCAGGCTAGCCACCGGGGAGCTGTTTTTT.

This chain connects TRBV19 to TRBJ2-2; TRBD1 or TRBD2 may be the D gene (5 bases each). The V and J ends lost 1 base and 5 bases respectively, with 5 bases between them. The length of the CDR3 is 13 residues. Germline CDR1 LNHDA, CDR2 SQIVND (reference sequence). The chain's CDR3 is CASSIGGTGELFF. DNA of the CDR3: TGTGCCAGTAGTATAGGGGGGACCGGGGAGCTGTTTTTT.

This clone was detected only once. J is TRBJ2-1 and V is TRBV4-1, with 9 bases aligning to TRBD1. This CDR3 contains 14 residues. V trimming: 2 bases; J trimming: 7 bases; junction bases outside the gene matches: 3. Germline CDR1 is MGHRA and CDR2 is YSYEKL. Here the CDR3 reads CASSQPGQGNEQFF. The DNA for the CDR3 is TGCGCCAGCAGCCAACCAGGACAGGGGAATGAGCAGTTCTTC.

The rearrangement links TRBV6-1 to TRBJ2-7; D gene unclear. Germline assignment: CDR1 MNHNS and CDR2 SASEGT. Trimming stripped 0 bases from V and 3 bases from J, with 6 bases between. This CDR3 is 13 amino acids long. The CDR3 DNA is TGTGCCAGCAGTGAAGCGCTCATCTACGAGCAGTACTTC. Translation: CASSEALIYEQYF.

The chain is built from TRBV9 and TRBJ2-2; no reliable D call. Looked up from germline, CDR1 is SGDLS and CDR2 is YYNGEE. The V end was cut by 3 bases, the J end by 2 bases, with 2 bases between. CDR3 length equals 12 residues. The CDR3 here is CASSANTGELFF. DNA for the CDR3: TGTGCCAGCAGCGCCAACACCGGGGAGCTGTTTTTT.

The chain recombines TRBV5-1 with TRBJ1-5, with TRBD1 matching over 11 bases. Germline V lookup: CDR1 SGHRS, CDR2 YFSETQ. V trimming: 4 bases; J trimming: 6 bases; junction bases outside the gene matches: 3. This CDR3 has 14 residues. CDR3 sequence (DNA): TGCGCCAGCAGCACGGGGACAGGGGGTCAGCCCCAGCATTTT. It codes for CASSTGTGGQPQHF.

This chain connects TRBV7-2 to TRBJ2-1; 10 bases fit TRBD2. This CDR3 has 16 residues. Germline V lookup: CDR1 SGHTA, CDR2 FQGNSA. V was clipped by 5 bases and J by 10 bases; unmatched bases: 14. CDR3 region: CASSVPLGQRGGEQFF. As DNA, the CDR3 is TGTGCCAGCAGCGTCCCCCTTGGGCAGCGGGGGGGCGAGCAGTTCTTC.

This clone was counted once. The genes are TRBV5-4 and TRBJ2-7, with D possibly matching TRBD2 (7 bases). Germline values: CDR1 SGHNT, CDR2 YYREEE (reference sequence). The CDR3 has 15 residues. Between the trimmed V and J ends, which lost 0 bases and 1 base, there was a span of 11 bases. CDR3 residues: CASSLEGGASYEQYF. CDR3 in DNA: TGTGCCAGCAGCTTGGAAGGGGGGGCTTCCTACGAGCAGTACTTC.

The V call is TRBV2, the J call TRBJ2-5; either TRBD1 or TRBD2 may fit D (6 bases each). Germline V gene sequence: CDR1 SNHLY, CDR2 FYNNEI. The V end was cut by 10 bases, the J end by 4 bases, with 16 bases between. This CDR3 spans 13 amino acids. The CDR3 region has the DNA TGTGCCACTGGGCAGGGGAGGCGAGAGACCCAGTACTTC. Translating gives CATGQGRRETQYF.

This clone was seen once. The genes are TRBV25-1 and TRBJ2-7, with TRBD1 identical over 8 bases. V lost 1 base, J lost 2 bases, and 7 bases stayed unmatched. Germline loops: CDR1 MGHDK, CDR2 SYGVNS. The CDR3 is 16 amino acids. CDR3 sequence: CASSEFPDRDTYEQYF. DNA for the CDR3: TGTGCCAGCAGTGAATTCCCGGACAGGGATACCTACGAGCAGTACTTC.

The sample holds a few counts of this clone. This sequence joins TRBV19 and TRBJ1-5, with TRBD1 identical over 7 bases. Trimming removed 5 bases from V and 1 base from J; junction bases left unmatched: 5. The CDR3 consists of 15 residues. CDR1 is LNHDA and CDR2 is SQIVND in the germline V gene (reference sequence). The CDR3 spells CASSWGQTSNQPQHF. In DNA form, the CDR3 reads TGTGCCAGTAGTTGGGGACAGACAAGCAATCAGCCCCAGCATTTT.

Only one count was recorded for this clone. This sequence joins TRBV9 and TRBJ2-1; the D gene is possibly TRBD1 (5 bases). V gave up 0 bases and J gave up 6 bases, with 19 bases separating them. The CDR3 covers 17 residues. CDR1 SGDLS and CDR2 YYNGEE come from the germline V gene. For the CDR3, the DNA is TGTGCCAGCAGCGTAGAACCGAGTCTGGGGCCACGCAATGAGCAGTTCTTC. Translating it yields CASSVEPSLGPRNEQFF.

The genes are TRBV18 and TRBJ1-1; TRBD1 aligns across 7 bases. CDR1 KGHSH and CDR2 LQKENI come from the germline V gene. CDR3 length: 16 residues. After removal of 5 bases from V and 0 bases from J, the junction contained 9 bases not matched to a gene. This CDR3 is CASSDIQGSMNTEAFF. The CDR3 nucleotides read TGTGCCAGCTCAGATATACAGGGGAGCATGAACACTGAAGCTTTCTTT.

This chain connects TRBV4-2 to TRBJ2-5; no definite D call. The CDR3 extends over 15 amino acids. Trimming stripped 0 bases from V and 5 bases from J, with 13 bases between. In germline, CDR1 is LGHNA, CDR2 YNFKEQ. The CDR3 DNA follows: TGTGCCAGCAGCCAAGAAGGGCCCCCCATGGAGACCCAGTACTTC. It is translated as CASSQEGPPMETQYF.

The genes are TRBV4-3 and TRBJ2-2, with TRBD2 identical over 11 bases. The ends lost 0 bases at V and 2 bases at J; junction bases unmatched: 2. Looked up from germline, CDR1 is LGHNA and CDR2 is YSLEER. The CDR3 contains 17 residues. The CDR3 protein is CASSQETSGGNTGELFF. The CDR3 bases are TGCGCCAGCAGCCAAGAAACTAGCGGGGGCAACACCGGGGAGCTGTTTTTT.

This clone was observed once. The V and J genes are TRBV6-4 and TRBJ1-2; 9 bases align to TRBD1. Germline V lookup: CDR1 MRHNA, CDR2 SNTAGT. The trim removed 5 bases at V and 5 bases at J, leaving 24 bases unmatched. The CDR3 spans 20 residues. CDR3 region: CASSRRLTGGARGLGYGYTF. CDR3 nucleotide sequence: TGTGCCAGCAGTCGTAGGTTAACAGGGGGCGCAAGGGGTCTAGGGTATGGCTACACCTTC.

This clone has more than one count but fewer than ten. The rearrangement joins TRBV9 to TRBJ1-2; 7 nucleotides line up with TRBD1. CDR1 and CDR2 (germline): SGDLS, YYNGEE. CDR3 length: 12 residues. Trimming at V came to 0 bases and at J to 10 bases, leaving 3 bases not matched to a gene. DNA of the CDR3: TGTGCCAGCAGCGTAGGGGACAGCATCTACACCTTC. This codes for CASSVGDSIYTF.

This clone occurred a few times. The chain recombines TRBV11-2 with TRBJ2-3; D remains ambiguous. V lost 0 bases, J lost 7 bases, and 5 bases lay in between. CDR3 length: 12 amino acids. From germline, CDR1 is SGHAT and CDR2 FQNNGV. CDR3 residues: CASSLDPYTQYF. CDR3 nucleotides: TGTGCCAGCAGCTTAGATCCTTATACGCAGTATTTT.

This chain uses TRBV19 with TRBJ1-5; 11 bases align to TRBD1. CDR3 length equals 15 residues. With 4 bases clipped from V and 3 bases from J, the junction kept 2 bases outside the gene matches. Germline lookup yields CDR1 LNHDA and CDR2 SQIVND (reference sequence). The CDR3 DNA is TGTGCCAGTAGTAGGGACAGGGGGAACAATCAGCCCCAGCATTTT. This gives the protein CASSRDRGNNQPQHF.

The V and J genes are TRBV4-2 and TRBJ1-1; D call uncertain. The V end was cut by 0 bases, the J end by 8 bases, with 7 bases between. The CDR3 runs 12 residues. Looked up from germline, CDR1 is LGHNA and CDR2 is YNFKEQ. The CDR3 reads CASSQEGREAFF. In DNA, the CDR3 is TGTGCCAGCAGCCAAGAAGGCAGGGAAGCTTTCTTT.